Listed here is a single T cell receptor (beta chain). Its antigen is unknown. This sample was taken from a study of cytomegalovirus exposure and HLA in healthy donors. Study outcomes and limitations: TCR beta sequences reportedly predicted the HLA-A and HLA-B alleles of most subjects accurately.

Trimming removed 4 bases at V and 1 base at J, with 13 bases between. The CDR3 is 15 residues long. Germline V gives CDR1 MGHRA, CDR2 YSYEKL. PCR involved 60 Vbeta and 13 Jbeta primers. Measured with immunoSEQ multiplex PCR; TCRdb has only the in-frame clones, and not every one. The repertoire includes about 120,000 clones, 15% of them detected once, and under 2% sits in the top ten. This sequence originates from a woman under 30 in good health and CMV-seronegative. J is TRBJ1-1 and V is TRBV4-1; possible D gene TRBD1, 5 bases. Sequencing used PBMCs. The CDR3 region has the DNA TGCGCCAGCAGCCCCGATCTCGGGGGGAACACTGAAGCTTTCTTT. Translated, it gives CASSPDLGGNTEAFF.